The 5 T cell receptor beta chains listed next were all sequenced from one sample in a study of blood T cell repertoires in COVID-19 (dated by TCRdb to about 2020). Libraries were made using the immunoSEQ multiplex PCR assay. TCRdb took over this immuneACCESS table, retaining in-frame rearrangements with V and J assigned. Such tables are incomplete; in checked studies, under half of the missing clones stem from an unresolved V gene, and the remainder is unexplained. For this sample the table gives almost 45,000 clones, of which over 65% were detected only once. The top ten constitute roughly 61% of the sample. The specimen was peripheral blood. Source of these receptors: a man of 80 years or more with acute or convalescent COVID-19.

The V gene is TRBV6-4, the J gene TRBJ1-2, with D possibly matching TRBD1 (6 bases). This CDR3 contains 16 residues. The germline V and J ends were trimmed by 6 bases and 1 base, with 18 bases remaining between them. Germline CDR1 MRHNA, CDR2 SNTAGT. The CDR3 sequence is CASRKRQVDLNYGYTF. CDR3 nucleotide sequence: TGTGCCAGCAGGAAACGACAGGTCGATCTTAACTATGGCTACACCTTC.

The rearrangement uses TRBV6-5 and TRBJ2-7; 11 bases fit TRBD2. The CDR3 runs to 14 residues. Germline CDR1 and CDR2: MNHEY and SVGAGI. Unmatched junction bases numbered 5, after V lost 5 bases and J lost 5 bases. CDR3: CASSKTSGKDEQYF. CDR3 in DNA: TGTGCCAGCAGTAAGACTAGCGGGAAAGACGAGCAGTACTTC.

This clone was observed once. The rearrangement joins TRBV27 to TRBJ1-1; D uncertain. The V gene's germline CDR1 is MNHEY and CDR2 SMNVEV (reference sequence). V shed 4 bases and J shed 2 bases, with 17 bases lying between them. CDR3 length equals 16 residues. Here the CDR3 DNA reads TGTGCCAGCAGTTCCTTGCGGGAAGGTAGTAACACTGAAGCTTTCTTT. Protein sequence: CASSSLREGSNTEAFF.

Notes on this clone: The junction shows a germline mismatch at one end, possibly a read error. The genes are TRBV7-7 and TRBJ2-2; 10 positions agree with TRBD2. CDR1 and CDR2 from the germline V gene are SSHAT and FNYEAQ (reference sequence). This CDR3 contains 15 residues. The CDR3 DNA reads TGTGCTAGCAGCTCTAGCGGGAGTAGCACCGGGGAGCTGTTTTTT. Its protein product is CASSSSGSSTGELFF.

This clone has more than one count but fewer than ten. The chain links TRBV6-6 to TRBJ2-3; TRBD2 matches 9 bases. This CDR3 has 16 amino acids. CDR1 is MNHNY, CDR2 SVGAGI, per germline (reference sequence). V was pared by 6 bases and J by 7 bases, with 14 bases of the junction left unmatched. In DNA, the CDR3 is TGTGCCAGCAGGGTAGCGGGAGCTGGCGCCACTAATACGCAGTATTTT. This sequence encodes CASRVAGAGATNTQYF.